These 19 T cell receptor beta chains were all obtained from the same sample, sequenced in a study of chemoradiotherapy in HPV16-positive cancers. The repertoire was sequenced with immunoSEQ multiplex PCR; TCRdb's copy has only in-frame clones and lacks some. The sample carries over 35,000 clones, approximately 73% recorded once. Sequencing was performed on blood, taken from a patient who underwent chemoradiotherapy. These receptors were taken from a human donor with HPV-associated anogenital cancer.

This chain links TRBV6-1 with TRBJ1-2; TRBD1 is a possible D gene (5 bases). The V gene's germline CDR1 is MNHNS and CDR2 SASEGT. The CDR3 runs to 13 residues. The V and J ends lost 2 bases and 2 bases respectively, with 6 bases between them. In DNA, the CDR3 is TGTGCCAGCAGTGAATGGGGGAACTATGGCTACACCTTC. Residues: CASSEWGNYGYTF.

The chain combines TRBV6-5 with TRBJ1-2, with 10 bases lining up with TRBD1. CDR1 MNHEY and CDR2 SVGAGI come from the germline V gene. Losses at the gene ends were 5 bases for V and 8 bases for J; bases not matched to a gene: 11. This CDR3 is 15 amino acids long. The CDR3 is CASSAGRGQGRGYTF. CDR3 nucleotide sequence: TGTGCCAGCAGTGCGGGGAGGGGACAGGGGCGAGGCTACACCTTC.

The V call is TRBV7-8, the J call TRBJ2-7; D call uncertain. CDR1 and CDR2 from the germline V gene are SGHVS and FQNEAQ. The CDR3 loop spans 11 amino acids. V lost 4 bases and J lost 4, with 5 bases in between. The CDR3 region has the DNA TGTGCCAGCAGCTCCCTTTACGAGCAGTACTTC. Translated, it gives CASSSLYEQYF.

This chain joins TRBV7-8 and TRBJ2-7; D is undetermined. CDR1 and CDR2 from the germline V gene are SGHVS and FQNEAQ. V was trimmed by 1 base and J by 5 bases, leaving 9 bases between them. This CDR3 has 13 amino acids. The CDR3 DNA follows: TGTGCCAGCAGCTTAGGACCGAGTAACGAGCAGTACTTC. This translates into CASSLGPSNEQYF.

Only one count was recorded for this clone. V is TRBV10-3 and J is TRBJ2-2; D is unresolved. The CDR3 is 13 amino acids. Per germline, CDR1 ENHRY and CDR2 SYGVKD. V lost 5 bases to trimming and J lost 6 bases, with 10 bases between them. This CDR3 is CAISLQKAGELFF. In nucleotides, the CDR3 is TGTGCCATCAGTCTGCAGAAGGCCGGGGAGCTGTTTTTT.

The chain is built from TRBV7-2 and TRBJ2-1; TRBD2 matches 9 bases. CDR3 length: 13 amino acids. Looked up from germline, CDR1 is SGHTA and CDR2 is FQGNSA. The junction had 11 bases not matched to a gene; V was cut back by 5 bases and J by 15 bases. CDR3 sequence reads: CASSAVSSGGRFF. The CDR3 DNA reads as TGTGCCAGCAGCGCAGTATCGAGCGGGGGGAGGTTCTTC. Full variable domain (missing parts from reference TRBV7-2 and TRBJ2-1): GAGVSQSPSNKVTEKGKDVELRCDPISGHTALYWYRQSLGQGLEFLIYFQGNSAPDKSGLPSDRFSAERTGGSVSTLTIQRTQQEDSAVYLCASSAVSSGGRFFGPGTRLTVL.

The chain joins TRBV5-6 to TRBJ1-1; D ambiguous. Germline CDR1 and CDR2: SGHDT and YYEEEE. Trimming took 1 base from V and 2 from J, leaving 6 bases between them. This CDR3 has 13 amino acids. As DNA, the CDR3 is TGTGCCAGCAGCTTGAGGCCAAACACTGAAGCTTTCTTT. It specifies CASSLRPNTEAFF.

The CDR3 DNA reads TGTGCCAGCAGTATTGGTAGGGATGTAACAGGGAGAACAGATACGCAGTATTTT. Protein: CASSIGRDVTGRTDTQYF. This chain uses TRBV2 with TRBJ2-3, with TRBD1 as a possible D gene (6 bases). Germline V gene data show CDR1 as SNHLY and CDR2 as FYNNEI. Between the trimmed V and J ends, which lost 5 bases and 3 bases, there was a span of 24 bases. The CDR3 spans 18 residues.

The J gene is TRBJ1-3, the V gene TRBV9; 7 positions match TRBD1. Germline CDR1 reads SGDLS; CDR2 reads YYNGEE. The CDR3 has 15 amino acids. The junction had 7 bases not matched to a gene; V was cut back by 3 bases and J by 4 bases. The CDR3 loop reads CASSDSGTAGNTIYF. The CDR3 region has the DNA TGTGCCAGCAGCGATTCGGGGACAGCGGGAAACACCATATATTTT.

The rearrangement joins TRBV11-2 to TRBJ2-5, with D possibly being TRBD1 (5 bases). V lost 8 bases and J 2 bases, leaving 15 bases between the germline ends. The CDR3 contains 14 residues. CDR1 SGHAT and CDR2 FQNNGV come from the germline V gene. Written as DNA, the CDR3 is TGTGCCAGCGGCGCCTGGGGCGGACAAGAGACCCAGTACTTC. It yields the protein CASGAWGGQETQYF. Variable domain in full (rest from reference TRBV11-2 and TRBJ2-5): EAGVAQSPRYKIIEKRQSVAFWCNPISGHATLYWYQQILGQGPKLLIQFQNNGVVDDSQLPKDRFSAERLKGVDSTLKIQPAKLEDSAVYLCASGAWGGQETQYFGPGTRLLVL.

The J gene is TRBJ1-1, the V gene TRBV6-5; D is unresolved. The V gene lost 3 bases and the J gene lost 0 bases, with 11 bases spanning the gap. This CDR3 comprises 15 residues. Germline V gene sequence: CDR1 MNHEY, CDR2 SVGAGI. CDR3 in DNA: TGTGCCAGCAGTTATGGATGGGTCATGAACACTGAAGCTTTCTTT. It encodes CASSYGWVMNTEAFF.

This chain uses TRBV15 with TRBJ1-2, with D perhaps matching TRBD1 (6 bases). Germline V lookup: CDR1 LNHNV, CDR2 YYDKDF (reference sequence). Trimming removed 0 bases from V and 7 bases from J, with 12 bases in between. CDR3 length: 14 residues. DNA of the CDR3: TGTGCCACCAGCAGAGAAAGGGGGATCGGTGGCTACACCTTC. This translates into CATSRERGIGGYTF.

V gene TRBV7-9 combines with J gene TRBJ2-5, with D possibly matching TRBD2 (7 bases). Trimming shortened V by 4 bases and J by 5 bases, and 14 bases separated the two germline ends. From germline, CDR1 is SEHNR and CDR2 FQNEAQ (reference sequence). CDR3 size: 14 residues. In DNA form, the CDR3 reads TGTGCCAGCAGCTCCTCGGGGGGCCTCGAGACCCAGTACTTC. Residues: CASSSSGGLETQYF.

CDR3 amino acids: CASSGLGKYEQYF. CDR3 sequence (DNA): TGTGCCAGCAGCGGCTTGGGCAAGTACGAGCAGTACTTC. This sequence joins TRBV27 and TRBJ2-7; D remains unclear. This CDR3 region has 13 residues. The V gene's germline CDR1 is MNHEY and CDR2 SMNVEV (reference sequence). The ends were cut back, 6 bases at V and 4 bases at J, with 13 bases in the middle.

The genes are TRBV10-2 and TRBJ2-7; D is unresolved. Germline V CDR1 and CDR2: WSHSY, SAAADI. Trimming left V 2 bases short and J 2 bases short, with 7 bases between. The CDR3 consists of 13 residues. This CDR3 reads CASSESIPYEQYF. In nucleotides, the CDR3 is TGCGCCAGCAGTGAGAGTATTCCCTACGAGCAGTACTTC.

The chain couples TRBV6-1 to TRBJ1-2; 10 bases match TRBD1. The germline V gene has CDR1 MNHNS and CDR2 SASEGT. The CDR3 spans 12 residues. V dropped 7 bases and J dropped 10; count of bases not matched to a gene: 6. In nucleotides, the CDR3 is TGTGCCAGCATGACCGGGACAGGGGTCTACACCTTC. It encodes CASMTGTGVYTF.

This clone occurred a few times. The chain links TRBV18 to TRBJ1-5, with TRBD1 matching 7 bases. The CDR3 length is 15 residues. Germline V gene data show CDR1 as KGHSH and CDR2 as LQKENI. V shed 3 bases and J 2 bases; nucleotides not matched to a gene: 4. Here the CDR3 reads CASSPSDRGNQPQHF. CDR3 nucleotide sequence: TGTGCCAGCTCACCGTCCGACAGGGGCAATCAGCCCCAGCATTTT. Combining the CDR3 with reference TRBV18 and TRBJ1-5 gives the whole variable domain NAGVMQNPRHLVRRRGQEARLRCSPMKGHSHVYWYRQLPEEGLKFMVYLQKENIIDESGMPKERFSAEFPKEGPSILRIQQVVRGDSAAYFCASSPSDRGNQPQHFGDGTRLSIL.

The chain couples TRBV18 to TRBJ2-7; 10 bases fit TRBD1. CDR1 and CDR2 (germline): KGHSH, LQKENI. V gave up 2 bases and J gave up 2 bases; unmatched junction bases: 0. CDR3 length: 14 amino acids. The CDR3 DNA reads TGTGCCAGCTCACCAGGGACAGGGGCCTACGAGCAGTACTTC. Its protein is CASSPGTGAYEQYF.

The V and J genes are TRBV6-5 and TRBJ2-6; D is undetermined. From germline, CDR1 is MNHEY and CDR2 SVGAGI. Trimming took off 2 bases at V and 4 bases at J, with 3 bases between the two ends. The CDR3 has 13 residues. The CDR3 loop reads CASSYPGANVLTF. The CDR3, as DNA: TGTGCCAGCAGTTACCCCGGGGCCAACGTCCTGACTTTC.